The 20 T cell receptor beta chains presented below share a single source sample, sequenced in a study of T cell responses to AZD1222 COVID-19 vaccine. Sequencing was performed with immunoSEQ multiplex PCR; in TCRdb, only in-frame clones are kept and a portion is missing. The table lists 150,000 to 180,000 clones, about 87% of them singletons. The material sequenced was peripheral blood, taken on day 0 of AZD1222 vaccination. These receptors were collected from an adult in good health.

The chain joins TRBV29-1 to TRBJ2-3, with 7 bases identical to TRBD1. The CDR3 consists of 13 residues. Per the germline V gene, CDR1 is SQVTM and CDR2 is ANQGSEA. V gave up 3 bases and J gave up 5 bases; unmatched junction bases: 5. The DNA for the CDR3 is TGCAGCGTTGACCTAGGGGGCCGAGATACGCAGTATTTT. As protein: CSVDLGGRDTQYF.

This clone was observed once. The gene calls are TRBV19 and TRBJ1-2, with 12 bases aligning to TRBD1. This CDR3 is built from 17 residues. The germline gives CDR1 LNHDA, CDR2 SQIVND (reference sequence). The trim removed 5 bases at V and 3 bases at J, leaving 10 bases unmatched. The CDR3 is CASSLGQGARLHYGYTF. CDR3 nucleotide sequence: TGTGCCAGTAGTCTGGGACAGGGGGCGAGGCTTCACTATGGCTACACCTTC.

The V call is TRBV19, the J call TRBJ1-3; D remains ambiguous. V was shortened by 10 bases and J by 1 base, with 14 bases between the two germline ends. The germline gives CDR1 LNHDA, CDR2 SQIVND (reference sequence). This CDR3 is 14 amino acids long. CDR3 loop: CATAPLGSGNTIYF. CDR3 nucleotide sequence: TGTGCCACCGCGCCTCTGGGTTCTGGAAACACCATATATTTT. Full variable domain (rest looked up from reference TRBV19 and TRBJ1-3): DGGITQSPKYLFRKEGQNVTLSCEQNLNHDAMYWYRQDPGQGLRLIYYSQIVNDFQKGDIAEGYSVSREKKESFPLTVTSAQKNPTAFYLCATAPLGSGNTIYFGEGSWLTVV.

The chain links TRBV4-2 to TRBJ2-1; D uncertain. Per the germline V gene, CDR1 is LGHNA and CDR2 is YNFKEQ. There are 13 residues in the CDR3. Between the trimmed V and J ends, which lost 1 base and 9 bases, there was a span of 10 bases. In DNA form, the CDR3 reads TGTGCCAGCAGCCAAGCCCATATTACTGAGCAGTTCTTC. It is translated as CASSQAHITEQFF.

A single count supports this clone. In DNA, the CDR3 is TGTGCCAGCAGCTGGGCCCTAGAGGAGCAGTTCTTC. Translation gives CASSWALEEQFF. The chain has TRBV5-6 and TRBJ2-1; D is ambiguous. There are 12 residues in the CDR3. The V and J ends lost 3 bases and 10 bases respectively, with 11 bases between them. Germline CDR1 and CDR2: SGHDT and YYEEEE.

The chain combines TRBV9 with TRBJ2-7, with D tentatively TRBD2 (5 bases). Trimming stripped 4 bases from V and 4 bases from J, with 9 bases between. The CDR3 extends over 12 amino acids. Germline lookup yields CDR1 SGDLS and CDR2 YYNGEE. Written as DNA, the CDR3 is TGTGCCAGCAGCCGAGGGAGATACGAGCAGTACTTC. Translation: CASSRGRYEQYF.

V gene TRBV9 combines with J gene TRBJ1-6, with 11 bases fitting TRBD1. V lost 4 bases, J lost 5 bases, and 5 bases stayed unmatched. CDR3 length: 16 residues. From germline, CDR1 is SGDLS and CDR2 YYNGEE. The CDR3 sequence: CASSLGQGENNSPLHF. The CDR3 bases are TGTGCCAGCAGCCTGGGACAGGGGGAGAATAATTCACCCCTCCACTTT.

This clone was found a few times. V usage is TRBV4-3 and J usage is TRBJ1-4; weak D call: TRBD1 (6 bases). CDR1 is LGHNA and CDR2 is YSLEER in the germline V gene. V shed 2 bases and J shed 1 base, with 14 bases lying between them. CDR3 length equals 17 residues. The CDR3 region has the DNA TGCGCCAGCAGCCAAAACAGGGTCGGGGTAACTAATGAAAAACTGTTTTTT. Amino acids: CASSQNRVGVTNEKLFF.

The chain links TRBV10-2 to TRBJ1-1; weak D call: TRBD1 (5 bases). This CDR3 spans 13 amino acids. Germline CDR1 WSHSY, CDR2 SAAADI. V was pared by 8 bases and J by 0 bases, with 10 bases between. This chain's CDR3 is CASRSGMNTEAFF. In DNA, the CDR3 is TGCGCCAGCCGCTCAGGGATGAACACTGAAGCTTTCTTT.

This sequence joins TRBV5-1 and TRBJ1-1; 9 bases align to TRBD1. Losses at the gene ends were 3 bases for V and 2 bases for J; bases not matched to a gene: 2. In germline, CDR1 is SGHRS, CDR2 YFSETQ. The CDR3 has 14 amino acids. CDR3 amino acids: CASSWDRANTEAFF. The CDR3 coding sequence is TGCGCCAGCAGCTGGGACAGGGCAAACACTGAAGCTTTCTTT.

The chain uses TRBV28 and TRBJ2-1; D ambiguous. Germline values: CDR1 MDHEN, CDR2 SYDVKM. V was cut by 6 bases and J by 6 bases, with 12 bases left in between. There are 13 residues in the CDR3. CDR3 residues: CASSPRSGNEQFF. CDR3 DNA sequence: TGTGCCAGCAGCCCAAGGTCGGGCAATGAGCAGTTCTTC.

Only a few counts were recorded for this clone. The chain couples TRBV5-1 to TRBJ2-3, with TRBD2 matching 13 bases. Trimming at V came to 4 bases and at J to 1 base, leaving 3 bases not matched to a gene. CDR3 length equals 16 residues. Germline V gene lookup returns CDR1 SGHRS and CDR2 YFSETQ. This CDR3 reads CASSSGLAGGTDTQYF. The CDR3 nucleotides read TGCGCCAGCAGCAGTGGACTAGCGGGGGGCACAGATACGCAGTATTTT.

J is TRBJ2-7 and V is TRBV12-3 or TRBV12-4; D is ambiguous. The CDR3 is 11 amino acids. V was clipped by 3 bases and J by 0 bases, with 0 bases between them. In nucleotides, the CDR3 is TGTGCCAGCAGTTTCTCCTACGAGCAGTACTTC. It is translated as CASSFSYEQYF.

The CDR3 DNA sequence: TGCGCCAGCAGCCGGGACGGACTTAATGAAAAACTGTTTTTT. Its protein is CASSRDGLNEKLFF. This sequence joins TRBV5-1 and TRBJ1-4, with D perhaps matching TRBD1 (5 bases). The V gene lost 4 bases and the J gene lost 4 bases, with 11 bases spanning the gap. Germline V gene data show CDR1 as SGHRS and CDR2 as YFSETQ. The CDR3 loop spans 14 amino acids.

The chain links TRBV7-2 to TRBJ1-5; D ambiguous. The CDR3 has 15 residues. Germline V lookup: CDR1 SGHTA, CDR2 FQGNSA. Trimming left V 2 bases short and J 2 bases short, with 10 bases between. In nucleotides, the CDR3 is TGTGCCAGCAGCTTATACGGAGTTGGCAATCAGCCCCAGCATTTT. It translates to CASSLYGVGNQPQHF.

The chain combines TRBV6-5 with TRBJ1-2; tentative D call: TRBD1 (5 bases). This CDR3 is built from 15 residues. The germline CDR1 and CDR2 sequences are MNHEY and SVGAGI. Between the trimmed V and J ends, which lost 5 bases and 3 bases, there was a span of 16 bases. This CDR3 reads CASSTRGGFHYGYTF. For the CDR3, the DNA is TGTGCCAGCAGTACCCGGGGGGGTTTTCACTATGGCTACACCTTC.

The chain combines TRBV7-9 with TRBJ1-2; maybe TRBD1 (5 bases). The germline V gene encodes CDR1 SEHNR and CDR2 FQNEAQ (reference sequence). The CDR3 sequence is 14 residues long. V was cut by 4 bases and J by 4 bases, with 13 bases left in between. CDR3 sequence reads: CASSYRDGLYGYTF. CDR3 bases: TGTGCCAGCAGCTACCGGGACGGCCTCTATGGCTACACCTTC.

The gene calls are TRBV6-6 and TRBJ1-4, with 7 positions matching TRBD1. This CDR3 spans 17 amino acids. V lost 5 bases and J lost 0; bases outside the gene matches: 9. In germline, CDR1 is MNHNY, CDR2 SVGAGI (reference sequence). The CDR3 DNA follows: TGTGCCAGCAGTCTACACAGGGGCCCTGCAACTAATGAAAAACTGTTTTTT. This encodes CASSLHRGPATNEKLFF.

The chain combines TRBV7-8 with TRBJ2-1, with 9 nucleotides matching TRBD2. The V segment lost 7 bases and the J segment 4 bases; nucleotides outside the gene matches: 14. The CDR3 totals 17 residues. CDR1 SGHVS and CDR2 FQNEAQ come from the germline V gene. CDR3 loop: CASTVSGSAGGYNEQFF. In DNA form, the CDR3 reads TGTGCCAGCACCGTTAGCGGGTCGGCGGGGGGGTACAATGAGCAGTTCTTC.

The chain is built from TRBV25-1 and TRBJ2-2; TRBD1 is a possible D gene (6 bases). In germline, CDR1 is MGHDK, CDR2 SYGVNS. The V gene lost 3 bases and the J gene lost 3 bases, with 14 bases spanning the gap. The CDR3 is 16 amino acids. The CDR3 DNA is TGTGCCAGCAGTGATGCAGGGGTTTTTGACACCGGGGAGCTGTTTTTT. This sequence encodes CASSDAGVFDTGELFF.